Sequencing of this T cell receptor beta chain was carried out in a study of control samples from healthy donors and cancer patients (dated by TCRdb to the early 2020s). The method was the immunoSEQ multiplex PCR assay. Here the immuneACCESS table is served through TCRdb, limited to in-frame sequences with V and J called. Missing clones are a known gap in these copies; in checked studies unresolved V genes cover under half, and the rest lacks a known reason. The sample table holds roughly 30,000 clones, of which approximately 79% were seen once. Approximately 22% of the sample goes to the ten largest clones. V and J lose 3 bases and 3 bases, and a span of 10 bases separates them. The CDR3, cysteine through phenylalanine, is 14 amino acids long. Here the CDR3 DNA is all that survives: 42 bases in frame from base 1. The germline V gene (reference sequence) supplies CDR1 LNHDA and CDR2 SQIVND. This clone was picked up one time. Its cognate antigen has yet to be identified. Base qualities are not at hand, and no much larger clone is one base apart.

What was sequenced was PBMCs. The rearranged segments are TRBV19 and TRBJ2-3, with no confident D gene call. The sequence was obtained from a man in his sixties with head and neck cancer. The DNA sequence reads TGTGCCAGTAGTATTTCCCGGGCGACAGATACGCAGTATTTT. This translates into CASSISRATDTQYF.